Given below is one T cell receptor beta chain in context. Its antigen is undetermined. The source of the sample is a study of cytomegalovirus exposure and HLA in healthy donors. About the study: About 85 million unique TCR sequences came from HLA-typed donors in an early release. Membership in the Caucasian-associated ancestry cluster was found for around four fifths of approximately 430 genotyped donors. Study-level findings and limits: The likely explanation for a cluster of highly shared sequence variants was sequencing artifact. TCR beta sequences reportedly predicted most subjects' HLA-A and HLA-B alleles accurately.

Primers included in the PCR were 60 Vbeta and 13 Jbeta primers. Sequenced by immunoSEQ multiplex PCR; TCRdb stores in-frame clones only, minus some. The sample shows 85,000 to 130,000 clones, less than 85% of them seen only once. The CDR3 extends over 18 amino acids. CDR1 is LNHDA, CDR2 SQIVND, per germline (reference sequence). V was pared by 5 bases and J by 6 bases, with 21 bases of the junction left unmatched. The material sequenced was PBMCs. The source is a man in his 60s in good health and CMV-seronegative. V is TRBV19 and J is TRBJ1-2; 7 positions agree with TRBD1. The CDR3 is CASSPPRGRQGGNHGYTF. CDR3 nucleotide sequence: TGTGCCAGTAGTCCTCCTCGGGGCCGACAGGGTGGGAATCATGGCTACACCTTC.